A single T cell receptor (beta chain) is shown here with its context. The antigen remains unidentified. TCRdb derives one entry per CDR3 protein from the 5' RACE reads, leaving out DNA. The sample's table shows under 600,000 distinct CDR3 sequences. The sample is drawn from a study of T cells expressing NK-cell markers. Study-wide context: Each TCR beta repertoire originated in sorted T cells that were CD3+CD56+NKG2C+, CD3+CD56+NKG2C- or CD3+CD56-NKG2C+.

Germline V CDR1 and CDR2: SGDLS, YYNGEE. This CDR3 contains 14 residues. Study observations and caveats: Where a handful of donors were concerned, these clonotypes also led the CD3+CD56-NKG2C+ fraction. The dominant NKG2C+ clonotypes represented about 1.0-7.5% of CD8+ T cells in about six donors.

The sequence came from a woman between 50 and 59 years old in good health. The chain has TRBV9 and TRBJ1-1. The material sequenced was blood T cells: a sorted CD56 or NKG2C T cell subset, CD4+ or CD8+ T cells, or bulk PBMC T cells (not recorded which). The CDR3 loop is CASSGHSGLSEAFF.